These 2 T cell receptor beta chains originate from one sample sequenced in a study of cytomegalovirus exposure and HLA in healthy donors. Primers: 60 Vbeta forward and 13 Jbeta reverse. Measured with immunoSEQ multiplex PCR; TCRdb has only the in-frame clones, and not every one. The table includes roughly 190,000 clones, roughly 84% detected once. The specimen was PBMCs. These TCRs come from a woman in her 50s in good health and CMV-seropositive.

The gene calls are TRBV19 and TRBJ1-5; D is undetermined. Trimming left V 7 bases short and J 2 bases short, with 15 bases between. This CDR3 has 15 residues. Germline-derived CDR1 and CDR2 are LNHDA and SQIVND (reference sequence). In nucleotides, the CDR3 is TGTGCCAGTACCCAGCGGTGGCCAGGCAATCAGCCCCAGCATTTT. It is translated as CASTQRWPGNQPQHF.

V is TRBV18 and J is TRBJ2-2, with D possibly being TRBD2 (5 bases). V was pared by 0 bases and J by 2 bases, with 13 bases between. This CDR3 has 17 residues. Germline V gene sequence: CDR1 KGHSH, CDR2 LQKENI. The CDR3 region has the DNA TGTGCCAGCTCACCACCCGGAGGCCGTCTTAACACCGGGGAGCTGTTTTTT. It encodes CASSPPGGRLNTGELFF.